The following is a T cell receptor beta chain sequence with its context. What it recognizes is unknown. The data derive from a study of CD8 T cells in ankylosing spondylitis. General observations from the study: Clones linked to disease, bearing a CD8+ phenotype, were relatively rare in peripheral blood. In reactive arthritis synovial fluid and blood, some motif variants had been reported before. Made up of several highly homologous variants, a TCR beta motif appeared characteristic of ankylosing spondylitis blood.

Trimming removed 3 bases at V and 8 bases at J, with 7 bases between. The germline V gene has CDR1 DFQATT and CDR2 SNEGSKA (reference sequence). This CDR3 has 10 residues. In making TCR beta libraries, quantitative 5'-RACE with molecular barcodes was used. MiXCR was run by TCRdb on the 5' RACE reads, yielding one entry per CDR3 protein. The sample holds around 450,000 distinct CDR3 sequences, roughly 25% seen once. The chain carries TRBV20-1 and TRBJ1-1; D gene unclear. Sequencing input: blood, either unsorted or a sorted T cell fraction (not recorded which). The source of this sequence is a male donor with ankylosing spondylitis. CDR3 coding DNA: TGCAGTGCTAGCTTATTCGAAGCTTTCTTT. Translated: CSASLFEAFF.